These T cell receptor beta chains were read from a single sample in a study of cytomegalovirus exposure and HLA in healthy donors. TCRdb's table, derived via immunoSEQ multiplex PCR, lists solely in-frame clones and lacks some. The sample yields about 73,000 clones, 90% to 95% seen once. Sequences were obtained from PBMCs. These receptor sequences come from a man aged 18 to 35 in good health and CMV-seronegative. Both conserved end residues are part of each CDR3.

J gene: TRBJ2-2; V gene: TRBV15; CDR3 protein: CATSRDGGGLGTGELFF
J gene: TRBJ2-7; V gene: TRBV11-3; CDR3 protein: CASSYRGSGEQYF
J gene: TRBJ1-2; V gene: TRBV7-2; CDR3 protein: CASSPDRDLYGYTF
J gene: TRBJ2-1; V gene: TRBV5-1; CDR3 protein: CASSLSGGRAIGDEQFF
J gene: TRBJ2-7; V gene: TRBV4-2; CDR3 protein: CASSSTRRGRVNSYEQYF
J gene: TRBJ2-1; V gene: TRBV4-2; CDR3 protein: CASSQDTGTGYRPEDHNEQFF
J gene: TRBJ1-1; V gene: TRBV5-4; CDR3 protein: CASSFGTGPNTEAFF
J gene: TRBJ2-3; V gene: TRBV10-3; CDR3 protein: CAISQNRLAGGGTDTQYF
J gene: TRBJ1-4; V gene: TRBV2; CDR3 protein: CASSRQTATNEKLFF
J gene: TRBJ2-7; V gene: TRBV5-8; CDR3 protein: CASSFPGTGAHEQYF
J gene: TRBJ2-3; V gene: TRBV7-6; CDR3 protein: CASSLDISRGVTDTQYF
J gene: TRBJ2-2; V gene: TRBV7-9; CDR3 protein: CASSSDRWGEDTGELFF
J gene: TRBJ2-3; V gene: TRBV7-3; CDR3 protein: CASSPRQGPTDTQYF
J gene: TRBJ1-4; V gene: TRBV5-8; CDR3 protein: CASSLYGGGDEKLFF
J gene: TRBJ2-7; V gene: TRBV27; CDR3 protein: CASSGGTVTIPYEQYF
J gene: TRBJ1-6; V gene: TRBV10-3; CDR3 protein: CAITADRDNSPLHF
J gene: TRBJ2-7; V gene: TRBV27; CDR3 protein: CASSFQGQGPYEQYF
J gene: TRBJ1-5; V gene: TRBV5-1; CDR3 protein: CASTVLGQGGQPQHF
J gene: TRBJ2-5; V gene: TRBV5-4; CDR3 protein: CASSQGGKGETQYF
J gene: TRBJ1-1; V gene: TRBV28; CDR3 protein: CASSPDLTQEMNTEAFF
J gene: TRBJ1-1; V gene: TRBV2; CDR3 protein: CASSPLGGGQGAMAFF
J gene: TRBJ2-3; V gene: TRBV14; CDR3 protein: CASSLMTGRTDTQYF
J gene: TRBJ1-1; V gene: TRBV5-4; CDR3 protein: CASSSNRGIYTEAFF
J gene: TRBJ2-3; V gene: TRBV25-1; CDR3 protein: CASSPPPSGGDTQYF
J gene: TRBJ2-1; V gene: TRBV11-2; CDR3 protein: CASSLRRGLGYNEQFF
J gene: TRBJ1-2; V gene: TRBV27; CDR3 protein: CASRRGTGGASNYGYTF
J gene: TRBJ2-3; V gene: TRBV27; CDR3 protein: CASSPRSGLTDTQYF
J gene: TRBJ1-4; V gene: TRBV25-1; CDR3 protein: CASSEKWRGKLFF
J gene: TRBJ2-7; V gene: TRBV7-2; CDR3 protein: CASSKQGSEQYF
J gene: TRBJ1-1; V gene: TRBV29-1; CDR3 protein: CSVERRLDTEAFF
J gene: TRBJ2-5; V gene: TRBV5-1; CDR3 protein: CASSLAPARETQYF
J gene: TRBJ1-6; V gene: TRBV9; CDR3 protein: CASSVGGGDHSPLHF
J gene: TRBJ2-5; V gene: TRBV2; CDR3 protein: CASSESGGPPTGTQYF
J gene: TRBJ2-7; V gene: TRBV18; CDR3 protein: CASSPGDSSYEQYF
J gene: TRBJ2-3; V gene: TRBV15; CDR3 protein: CATSRATGFTDTQYF
J gene: TRBJ1-5; V gene: TRBV2; CDR3 protein: CASHDSTPSDTSNQPQHF
J gene: TRBJ1-1; V gene: TRBV20-1; CDR3 protein: CSVRETEAFF
J gene: TRBJ1-1; V gene: TRBV2; CDR3 protein: CASSAARDRFSTEAFF
J gene: TRBJ2-7; V gene: TRBV28; CDR3 protein: CASSPQFWEQYF
J gene: TRBJ1-1; V gene: TRBV19; CDR3 protein: CASSIPWELNTEAFF
J gene: TRBJ1-3; V gene: TRBV6-1; CDR3 protein: CASSEEMARGYGNTIYF
J gene: TRBJ2-3; V gene: TRBV4-1; CDR3 protein: CASSQDGLGAQYF
J gene: TRBJ1-1; V gene: TRBV21-1; CDR3 protein: CASIPQGSNTEAFF
J gene: TRBJ1-5; V gene: TRBV11-2; CDR3 protein: CASSSYAGTDHQPQHF
J gene: TRBJ2-2; V gene: TRBV4-1; CDR3 protein: CASSRPRSLAGVPGRAGELFF
J gene: TRBJ1-5; V gene: TRBV19; CDR3 protein: CASSIEAGRGPQHF
J gene: TRBJ1-2; V gene: TRBV4-1; CDR3 protein: CASSLRTGVVDGYTF
J gene: TRBJ2-7; V gene: TRBV7-9; CDR3 protein: CASSDPTSGGTYEQYF
J gene: TRBJ2-3; V gene: TRBV27; CDR3 protein: CASSPGGPFSTDTQYF
J gene: TRBJ1-1; V gene: TRBV6-5; CDR3 protein: CASSAGRNTEAFF
J gene: TRBJ1-1; V gene: TRBV18; CDR3 protein: CASSPLSGTGLQLAFF
J gene: TRBJ2-1; V gene: TRBV5-4; CDR3 protein: CASSSLAGGGDEQFF
J gene: TRBJ1-3; V gene: TRBV28; CDR3 protein: CASSSGEGVRNTIYF
J gene: TRBJ1-2; V gene: TRBV19; CDR3 protein: CASDKGANYGYTF
J gene: TRBJ1-5; V gene: TRBV29-1; CDR3 protein: CSVDGGWQPQHF
J gene: TRBJ1-1; V gene: TRBV29-1; CDR3 protein: CSVGGVGGAFF
J gene: TRBJ2-1; V gene: TRBV19; CDR3 protein: CASSLGLAGLNEQFF
J gene: TRBJ2-3; V gene: TRBV9; CDR3 protein: CASSFEGSSTDTQYF
J gene: TRBJ1-1; V gene: TRBV19; CDR3 protein: CASSIHRALGTFF
J gene: TRBJ1-2; V gene: TRBV5-4; CDR3 protein: CASSLGPNLQTEQYGYTF